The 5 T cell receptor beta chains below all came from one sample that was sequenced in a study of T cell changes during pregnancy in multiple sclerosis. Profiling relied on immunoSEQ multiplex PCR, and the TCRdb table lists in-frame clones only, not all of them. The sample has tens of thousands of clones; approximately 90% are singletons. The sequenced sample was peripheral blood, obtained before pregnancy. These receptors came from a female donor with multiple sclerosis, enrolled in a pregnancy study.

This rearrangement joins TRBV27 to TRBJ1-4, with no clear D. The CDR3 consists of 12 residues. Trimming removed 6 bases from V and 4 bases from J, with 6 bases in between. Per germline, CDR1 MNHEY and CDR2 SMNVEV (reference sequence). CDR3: CASSRVNEKLFF. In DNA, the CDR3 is TGTGCCAGCAGCCGTGTTAATGAAAAACTGTTTTTT. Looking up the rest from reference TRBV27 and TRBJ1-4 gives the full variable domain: EAQVTQNPRYLITVTGKKLTVTCSQNMNHEYMSWYRQDPGLGLRQIYYSMNVEVTDKGDVPEGYKVSRKEKRNFPLILESPSPNQTSLYFCASSRVNEKLFFGSGTQLSVL.

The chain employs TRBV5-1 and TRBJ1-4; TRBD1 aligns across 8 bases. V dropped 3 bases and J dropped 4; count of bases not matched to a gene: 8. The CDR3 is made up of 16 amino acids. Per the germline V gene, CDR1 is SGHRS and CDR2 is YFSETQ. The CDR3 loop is CASSSDRGLSNEKLFF. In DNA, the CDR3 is TGCGCCAGCAGCTCCGACAGGGGCCTTAGTAATGAAAAACTGTTTTTT.

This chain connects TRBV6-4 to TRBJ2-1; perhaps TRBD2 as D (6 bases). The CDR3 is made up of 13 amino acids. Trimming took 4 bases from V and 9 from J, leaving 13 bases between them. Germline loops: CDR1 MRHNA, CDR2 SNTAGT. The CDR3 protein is CASSVRLDGEQFF. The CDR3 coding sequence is TGTGCCAGCAGTGTCCGACTAGACGGTGAGCAGTTCTTC.

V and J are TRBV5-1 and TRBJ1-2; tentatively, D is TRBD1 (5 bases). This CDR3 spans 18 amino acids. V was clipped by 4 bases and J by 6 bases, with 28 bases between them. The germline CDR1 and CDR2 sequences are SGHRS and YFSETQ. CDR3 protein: CASSPPPLDGGARDGYTF. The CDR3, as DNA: TGCGCCAGCAGCCCCCCACCGCTGGACGGCGGGGCCAGGGATGGCTACACCTTC.

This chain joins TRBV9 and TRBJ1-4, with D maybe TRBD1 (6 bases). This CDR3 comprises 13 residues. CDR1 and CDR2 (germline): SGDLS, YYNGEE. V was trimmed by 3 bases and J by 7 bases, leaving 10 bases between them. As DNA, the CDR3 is TGTGCCAGCAGCGGGACAGCTAGTGAAAAACTGTTTTTT. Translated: CASSGTASEKLFF.